Presented here are 15 T cell receptor beta chains from one specimen sequenced in a study of blood T cell repertoires in COVID-19. Sequenced by immunoSEQ multiplex PCR; TCRdb stores in-frame clones only, minus some. This table holds 120,000 to 150,000 clones, roughly 80% found once. Sequencing used peripheral blood. The receptors were sampled from a man aged 50-59 years with active or convalescent COVID-19.

CDR3 in amino acids: CASSHRGRYEQYF. CDR3 coding DNA: TGTGCCAGCAGCCACAGGGGCCGGTACGAGCAGTACTTC. V usage is TRBV11-2 and J usage is TRBJ2-7, with 7 bases that match TRBD1. In germline, CDR1 is SGHAT, CDR2 FQNNGV. Unmatched junction bases numbered 5, after V lost 5 bases and J lost 4 bases. The CDR3 runs to 13 residues.

The V and J genes are TRBV5-4 and TRBJ1-6; the match to TRBD1 covers 10 bases. V shed 3 bases and J 3 bases; nucleotides not matched to a gene: 0. The CDR3 is 15 residues long. Germline loops: CDR1 SGHNT, CDR2 YYREEE (reference sequence). The CDR3 sequence: CASSWDRGYNSPLHF. The CDR3 region has the DNA TGTGCCAGCAGCTGGGACAGGGGCTATAATTCACCCCTCCACTTT.

In its sample, this clone was seen a few times. The chain uses TRBV29-1 and TRBJ1-1; D gene ambiguous. There are 12 residues in the CDR3. CDR1 is SQVTM, CDR2 ANQGSEA, per germline. V was cut by 5 bases and J by 0 bases, with 7 bases left in between. CDR3 nucleotides: TGCAGCGTTTTTTTCATGAACACTGAAGCTTTCTTT. Translating it yields CSVFFMNTEAFF. The complete variable domain, with remaining parts taken from reference TRBV29-1 and TRBJ1-1, reads SAVISQKPSRDICQRGTSLTIQCQVDSQVTMMFWYRQQPGQSLTLIATANQGSEATYESGFVIDKFPISRPNLTFSTLTVSNMSPEDSSIYLCSVFFMNTEAFFGQGTRLTVV.

This chain connects TRBV27 to TRBJ2-3, with 8 bases identical to TRBD2. The CDR3 loop spans 16 amino acids. Trimming at V came to 6 bases and at J to 4 bases, leaving 12 bases not matched to a gene. Per the germline V gene, CDR1 is MNHEY and CDR2 is SMNVEV (reference sequence). CDR3 sequence (DNA): TGTGCCAGCAGCGGACGGGACGCGGGAGGAGCAGATACGCAGTATTTT. Translated, it gives CASSGRDAGGADTQYF.

V usage is TRBV2 and J usage is TRBJ1-2, with D possibly matching TRBD1 (6 bases). The CDR3 spans 15 residues. Trimming took off 7 bases at V and 1 base at J, with 16 bases between the two ends. Germline values: CDR1 SNHLY, CDR2 FYNNEI. The chain's CDR3 is CASTMDRGINYGYTF. The CDR3 coding sequence is TGTGCCAGCACCATGGACAGAGGAATTAACTATGGCTACACCTTC.

The CDR3: CASGRGQLYEQYF. CDR3 nucleotides: TGTGCCAGCGGTCGTGGACAGCTCTACGAGCAGTACTTC. The chain links TRBV6-5 to TRBJ2-7; tentatively, D is TRBD1 (6 bases). Trimming removed 8 bases at V and 3 bases at J, with 14 bases between. In germline, CDR1 is MNHEY, CDR2 SVGAGI. The CDR3 totals 13 residues.

The CDR3 DNA reads as TGTGCCAGCAGCGTAGAACATACCTACAATGAGCAGTTCTTC. Protein: CASSVEHTYNEQFF. This chain joins TRBV9 and TRBJ2-1; D unclear. Germline V gives CDR1 SGDLS, CDR2 YYNGEE. Deletions cut 0 bases from V and 2 bases from J, with 6 bases between. This CDR3 has 14 amino acids. Drawing the rest from reference TRBV9 and TRBJ2-1, the complete variable domain is DSGVTQTPKHLITATGQRVTLRCSPRSGDLSVYWYQQSLDQGLQFLIQYYNGEERAKGNILERFSAQQFPDLHSELNLSSLELGDSALYFCASSVEHTYNEQFFGPGTRLTVL.

This clone has a single count. Other DNA variants within this sample encode the same CDR3. The chain couples TRBV5-1 to TRBJ2-7, with TRBD2 matching over 14 bases. The CDR3 consists of 17 residues. Germline trimming cut 5 bases from V and 0 bases from J; bases unmatched to any gene: 7. Germline V gene lookup returns CDR1 SGHRS and CDR2 YFSETQ. CDR3 sequence reads: CASSSGLAGGLSYEQYF. The CDR3 DNA sequence: TGCGCCAGCAGTTCCGGACTAGCGGGAGGCCTCTCCTACGAGCAGTACTTC.

The V gene is TRBV6-5, the J gene TRBJ1-1; D is uncertain. Trimming stripped 6 bases from V and 0 bases from J, with 8 bases between. Per the germline V gene, CDR1 is MNHEY and CDR2 is SVGAGI. The CDR3 has 13 residues. The CDR3 DNA sequence: TGTGCCAGCAGACTCACAGTGAACACTGAAGCTTTCTTT. Translation gives CASRLTVNTEAFF.

This clone was seen at least ten times. This chain joins TRBV27 and TRBJ2-1; TRBD2 agrees at 8 bases. CDR1 MNHEY and CDR2 SMNVEV come from the germline V gene (reference sequence). V was pared by 3 bases and J by 4 bases, with 11 bases of the junction left unmatched. The CDR3 is 17 residues long. As DNA, the CDR3 is TGTGCCAGCAGTTTCCACGACTTCAGCGGGAGTTACAATGAGCAGTTCTTC. The encoded protein is CASSFHDFSGSYNEQFF.

J is TRBJ2-1 and V is TRBV20-1; 7 positions agree with TRBD2. The CDR3 extends over 15 amino acids. The junction had 5 bases not matched to a gene; V was cut back by 3 bases and J by 0 bases. The germline gives CDR1 DFQATT, CDR2 SNEGSKA (reference sequence). The CDR3 loop reads CSASKAGVSYNEQFF. CDR3 coding DNA: TGCAGTGCTAGTAAGGCGGGAGTCTCCTACAATGAGCAGTTCTTC.

The chain has TRBV4-1 and TRBJ1-3; D is possibly TRBD1 (5 bases). Between the trimmed V and J ends, which lost 0 bases and 4 bases, there was a span of 13 bases. The CDR3 spans 16 residues. CDR1 is MGHRA and CDR2 is YSYEKL in the germline V gene. The CDR3 nucleotides read TGCGCCAGCAGCCAAGATGGAGGGGCGCGAGGAAACACCATATATTTT. Its translation is CASSQDGGARGNTIYF.

The chain is built from TRBV7-3 and TRBJ2-7; 7 bases align to TRBD2. Germline V gene sequence: CDR1 SGHTA, CDR2 FQGTGA. V trimming: 5 bases; J trimming: 3 bases; junction bases outside the gene matches: 7. The CDR3 runs to 14 residues. CDR3 nucleotides: TGTGCCAGCAGCCTCCGGCGGGGGAGCTACGAGCAGTACTTC. Translated, it gives CASSLRRGSYEQYF.

This clone was seen a handful of times. The genes are TRBV18 and TRBJ2-2; a weak D match, TRBD1 (5 bases). Germline lookup yields CDR1 KGHSH and CDR2 LQKENI. Trimming left V 2 bases short and J 3 bases short, with 7 bases between. The CDR3 totals 14 residues. The CDR3 DNA follows: TGTGCCAGCTCACCAGGGGCTTACACCGGGGAGCTGTTTTTT. This sequence encodes CASSPGAYTGELFF.

The chain uses TRBV29-1 and TRBJ1-4; D is ambiguous. The CDR3 consists of 11 residues. The germline CDR1 and CDR2 sequences are SQVTM and ANQGSEA. Trimming pared 7 bases from V and 8 bases from J, leaving 11 bases between. The CDR3 nucleotides are TGCAGCGCCCGGAGTGGAGAAAAACTGTTTTTT. Amino acids: CSARSGEKLFF.